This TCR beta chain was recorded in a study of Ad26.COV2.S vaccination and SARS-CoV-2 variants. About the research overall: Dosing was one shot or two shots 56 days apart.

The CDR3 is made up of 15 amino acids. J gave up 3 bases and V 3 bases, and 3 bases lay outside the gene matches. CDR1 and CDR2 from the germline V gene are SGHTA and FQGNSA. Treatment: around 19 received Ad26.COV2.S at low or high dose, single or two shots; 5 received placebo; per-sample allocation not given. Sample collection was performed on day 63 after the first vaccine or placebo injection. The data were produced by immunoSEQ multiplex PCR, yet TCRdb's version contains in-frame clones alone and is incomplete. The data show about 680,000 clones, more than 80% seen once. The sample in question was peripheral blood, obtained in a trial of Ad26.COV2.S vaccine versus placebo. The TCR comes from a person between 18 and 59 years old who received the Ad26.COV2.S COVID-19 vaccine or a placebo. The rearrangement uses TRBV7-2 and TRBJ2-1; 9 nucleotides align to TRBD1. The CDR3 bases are TGTGCCAGCAGCTTCCGGGACAGGGACTACAATGAGCAGTTCTTC. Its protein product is CASSFRDRDYNEQFF.